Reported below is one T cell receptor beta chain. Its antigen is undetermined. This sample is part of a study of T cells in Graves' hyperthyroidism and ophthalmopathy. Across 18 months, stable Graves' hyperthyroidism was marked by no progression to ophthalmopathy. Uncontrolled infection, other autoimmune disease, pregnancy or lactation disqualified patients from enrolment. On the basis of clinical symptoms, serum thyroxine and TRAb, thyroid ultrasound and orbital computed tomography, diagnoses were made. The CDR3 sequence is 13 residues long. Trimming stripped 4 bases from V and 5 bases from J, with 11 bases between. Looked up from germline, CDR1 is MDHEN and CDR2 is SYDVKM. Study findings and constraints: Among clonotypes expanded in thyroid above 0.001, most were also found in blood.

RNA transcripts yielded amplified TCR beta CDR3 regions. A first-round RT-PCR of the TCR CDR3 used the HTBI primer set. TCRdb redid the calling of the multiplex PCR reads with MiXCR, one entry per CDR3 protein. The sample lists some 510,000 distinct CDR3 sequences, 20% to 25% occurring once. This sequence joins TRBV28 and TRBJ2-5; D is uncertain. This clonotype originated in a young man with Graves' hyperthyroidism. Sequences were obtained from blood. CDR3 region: CASSSTARETQYF. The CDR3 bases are TGTGCCAGCAGTTCCACGGCCCGTGAGACCCAGTACTTC.